A selection of T cell receptor beta chains follows, all from one sample in a study of T cell changes during pregnancy in multiple sclerosis. The repertoire was sequenced with immunoSEQ multiplex PCR; TCRdb's copy has only in-frame clones and lacks some. This sample has around 52,000 clones, with approximately 90% found just once. Sequencing was done on a sample of peripheral blood from another person, used as feeder cells. These receptors came from a human donor whose cells served as feeder cells for cultures in a pregnancy study. The CDR3 runs from the conserved cysteine through the conserved F or W. The D gene is left open where the match is weak. Clone sizes are given selectively: once, few, many, or a class where the clone is expanded.

>TRBD1|TRBV6-5|15|once|TRBJ2-7
CASRGTGTGDYEQYF
TGTGCCAGCAGGGGGACCGGGACAGGGGACTACGAGCAGTACTTC
>TRBD2|TRBV29-1|13|-|TRBJ2-7
CSVDGGGTYEQYF
TGCAGCGTTGACGGGGGGGGTACCTACGAGCAGTACTTC
>TRBD2|TRBV29-1|16|few|TRBJ2-3
CSVGGPVAGATDTQYF
TGCAGCGTTGGGGGGCCAGTAGCGGGAGCCACAGATACGCAGTATTTT
>TRBD1|TRBV30|13|-|TRBJ2-7
CAWTGTGSYEQYF
TGTGCCTGGACCGGGACAGGATCCTACGAGCAGTACTTC
>TRBD1|TRBV6-4|15|-|TRBJ1-5
CASSVPTGLGQPQHF
TGTGCCAGCAGTGTCCCGACAGGGTTAGGCCAGCCCCAGCATTTT
>-|TRBV2|13|-|TRBJ1-5
CASNRDNNQPQHF
TGTGCCAGCAACCGGGACAACAATCAGCCCCAGCATTTT
>-|TRBV7-3|17|-|TRBJ2-1
CASSLRPLATAYNEQFF
TGTGCCAGCAGCTTAAGGCCCCTAGCGACGGCCTACAATGAGCAGTTCTTC
>-|TRBV30|14|-|TRBJ2-3
CAWSVLVSQDTQYF
TGTGCCTGGAGTGTACTGGTCTCCCAGGATACGCAGTATTTT
>-|TRBV4-1|16|-|TRBJ2-2
CASSHFSGVNTGELFF
TGCGCCAGCAGCCACTTCTCAGGAGTTAACACCGGGGAGCTGTTTTTT
>-|TRBV7-3|13|-|TRBJ1-1
CASSLTYGAQAFF
TGTGCCAGCAGCTTAACTTACGGGGCCCAGGCTTTCTTT